These T cell receptor beta chains were read from a single sample in a study of immune evolution from preneoplasia to lung adenocarcinoma. Only in-frame clones appear in the TCRdb table, and some are missing; sequencing was by immunoSEQ multiplex PCR. The top ten clones hold 6.5% to 9% of a sample with roughly 4,700 clones, around four fifths of them seen once. The sequenced sample was FFPE lung adenocarcinoma in situ tissue. The receptors originated from a person aged 55-80 years with lung adenocarcinoma. The CDR3 runs from the conserved cysteine through the conserved F or W. The order of the fields is clone size, V gene, D gene, J gene, CDR3 protein, CDR3 DNA. A D gene is named only where the DNA matches it firmly. Not all rows give a size; the values are once, few, many and, for expanded clones, a class.

>.|TRBV4-2|.|TRBJ1-1
CASSLGENTEAFF
TGTGCCAGCAGCCTTGGAGAGAACACTGAAGCTTTCTTT
>.|TRBV9|.|TRBJ1-1
CASSVGADIGNTEAFF
TGTGCCAGCAGCGTAGGGGCGGATATTGGGAACACTGAAGCTTTCTTT
>.|TRBV5-5|.|TRBJ1-6
CASRMQVGGNSPLHF
TGTGCCAGCCGCATGCAAGTCGGGGGGAATTCACCCCTCCACTTT
>.|TRBV4-1|.|TRBJ2-7
CASSQGRDRYEQYF
TGCGCCAGCAGCCAAGGGAGGGATAGATACGAGCAGTACTTC
>.|TRBV6-1|TRBD1|TRBJ1-2
CASSEGRGPGYTF
TGTGCCAGCAGTGAGGGCAGGGGGCCTGGCTACACCTTC
>few|TRBV7-9|.|TRBJ2-7
CASGPTGNIYEQYF
TGTGCCAGCGGCCCCACAGGGAACATTTACGAGCAGTACTTC
>.|TRBV6-5|.|TRBJ1-5
CATSSGVPNQPQHF
TGTGCCACCTCGTCTGGGGTTCCCAATCAGCCCCAGCATTTT
>.|TRBV5-8|.|TRBJ2-7
CASSQVWTEGPSYEQYF
TGTGCCAGCAGCCAAGTCTGGACCGAGGGACCCTCCTACGAGCAGTACTTC
>large|TRBV7-3|TRBD1|TRBJ2-1
CASSLDPGTGVSNEQFF
TGTGCCAGCAGCTTAGACCCCGGGACAGGGGTTTCCAATGAGCAGTTCTTC
>once|TRBV5-1|.|TRBJ1-1
CASSLMDRNTEAFF
TGCGCCAGCAGCTTAATGGACAGGAACACTGAAGCTTTCTTT
>.|TRBV11-1|TRBD1|TRBJ2-7
CASSPRDRYEQYF
TGTGCCAGCAGCCCCCGGGACAGGTACGAGCAGTACTTC
>once|TRBV30|.|TRBJ2-3
CAWSVISGKDTQYF
TGTGCCTGGAGTGTCATAAGCGGCAAAGATACGCAGTATTTT
>.|TRBV7-9|TRBD1|TRBJ1-5
CASSVAGTGSNQPQHF
TGTGCCAGCAGCGTAGCCGGGACAGGGTCAAATCAGCCCCAGCATTTT
>once|TRBV28|.|TRBJ1-1
CASSPSAGTPGTEAFF
TGTGCCAGCAGTCCTTCTGCCGGGACCCCAGGCACTGAAGCTTTCTTT
>.|TRBV5-1|TRBD1|TRBJ1-1
CASSFGTAAGAEAFF
TGCGCCAGCAGCTTTGGGACAGCTGCTGGGGCTGAAGCTTTCTTT
>once|TRBV5-6|.|TRBJ1-5
CASSEYGMPAQPQHF
TGTGCCAGCAGCGAATACGGGATGCCCGCGCAGCCCCAGCATTTT
>.|TRBV30|TRBD1|TRBJ1-4
CAWSQDRGLATNEKLFF
TGTGCCTGGAGTCAAGACAGGGGGTTAGCAACTAATGAAAAACTGTTTTTT
>.|TRBV18|.|TRBJ1-3
CASSQDSVTIYF
TGTGCCAGCTCCCAGGACAGCGTGACCATATATTTT
>.|TRBV7-9|.|TRBJ2-7
CASSLSGEQYF
TGTGCCAGCAGCTTGAGTGGGGAGCAGTACTTC
>.|TRBV6-4|TRBD1|TRBJ2-2
CASSDSATGEVAGELFF
TGTGCCAGCAGTGACTCAGCGACAGGGGAAGTCGCCGGGGAGCTGTTTTTT
>.|TRBV10-3|TRBD2|TRBJ2-7
CAISGLADYEQYF
TGTGCCATCAGTGGACTAGCGGACTACGAGCAGTACTTC
>.|TRBV5-1|.|TRBJ2-3
CASSLSRLGTQYF
TGCGCCAGCAGTCTCTCCAGGCTAGGTACGCAGTATTTT
>.|TRBV5-1|.|TRBJ2-2
CASSLVAGLAGELFF
TGCGCCAGCAGCTTGGTCGCAGGGCTTGCCGGGGAGCTGTTTTTT
>.|TRBV28|.|TRBJ2-1
CAICEPGGGYNEQFF
TGTGCCATCTGTGAGCCGGGTGGGGGTTACAATGAGCAGTTCTTC
>.|TRBV2|TRBD1|TRBJ2-2
CASCRDRDVTGELFF
TGTGCCAGCTGCCGGGACAGGGATGTCACCGGGGAGCTGTTTTTT
>.|TRBV27|.|TRBJ1-2
CASSPRAGGYTF
TGTGCCAGCAGCCCCAGGGCAGGTGGCTACACCTTC
>.|TRBV5-4|TRBD2|TRBJ2-7
CASSSGGLAGEKQYF
TGTGCCAGCAGCTCCGGGGGACTAGCGGGGGAAAAGCAGTACTTC
>.|TRBV10-3|.|TRBJ2-5
CAISAQGGQETQYF
TGTGCCATCAGCGCACAGGGAGGGCAAGAGACCCAGTACTTC
>.|TRBV27|.|TRBJ1-2
CASSLRRDGQNGYTF
TGTGCCAGCAGTCTCCGGAGGGACGGACAGAATGGCTACACCTTC
>.|TRBV5-1|TRBD2|TRBJ2-3
CASSLVPSGGFTDTQYF
TGCGCCAGCAGCTTGGTACCCAGCGGGGGGTTTACAGATACGCAGTATTTT
>.|TRBV20-1|.|TRBJ1-2
CSVKANYGYTF
TGCAGTGTTAAGGCTAACTATGGCTACACCTTC
>.|TRBV7-9|.|TRBJ2-1
CASSLSGYGNEQFF
TGTGCCAGCAGCTTAAGCGGTTACGGGAATGAGCAGTTCTTC
>.|TRBV7-3|.|TRBJ2-7
CASSNPGLQYF
TGTGCCAGCAGCAACCCGGGACTGCAGTACTTC
>.|TRBV5-1|.|TRBJ2-1
CASSGILSSYNEQFF
TGCGCCAGCAGTGGGATCTTGAGCTCCTACAATGAGCAGTTCTTC
>.|TRBV6-5|.|TRBJ2-7
CASRTAYEQYF
TGTGCCAGCCGGACGGCCTACGAGCAGTACTTC
>.|TRBV10-3|.|TRBJ2-7
CAISERVSYEQYF
TGTGCCATCAGTGAGAGGGTCTCCTACGAGCAGTACTTC
>.|TRBV10-3|.|TRBJ2-7
CAISEGGGSYEQYF
TGTGCCATCAGTGAAGGTGGGGGGTCCTACGAGCAGTACTTC
>.|TRBV28|.|TRBJ2-7
CASSITGLSYEQYF
TGTGCCAGCAGTATCACGGGGCTTTCCTACGAGCAGTACTTC
>once|TRBV7-8|TRBD1|TRBJ2-7
CASSSRVGTGSYEQYF
TGTGCCAGCAGCTCACGGGTCGGGACAGGGAGTTACGAGCAGTACTTC
>.|TRBV9|.|TRBJ1-4
CASSVRDNEKLFF
TGTGCCAGCAGCGTCCGGGACAATGAAAAACTGTTTTTT
>.|TRBV18|TRBD1|TRBJ2-1
CASRTGTDNEQFF
TGTGCCAGCCGAACCGGGACAGACAATGAGCAGTTCTTC
>.|TRBV19|.|TRBJ1-2
CASSNMALSNYGYTF
TGTGCCAGTAGTAATATGGCGCTCTCTAACTATGGCTACACCTTC